Listed below are T cell receptor beta chains from one sample, sequenced in a study of blood T cell repertoires in COVID-19. Repertoires were generated with immunoSEQ multiplex PCR, while TCRdb's copy carries only in-frame clones and drops some. The sample comprises around 230,000 clones, around 82% of which are singletons, and about 8.1% rests with the top ten. The sample was peripheral blood. The source of these receptors is a woman in her forties or fifties with acute or convalescent COVID-19. CDR3s include the opening cysteine and the closing phenylalanine or tryptophan. Each record gives: D gene, J gene, V gene, CDR3 DNA, CDR3 protein. D genes are given only for firm matches.

d_gene: .
j_gene: TRBJ2-1
v_gene: TRBV10-2
CDR3nt: TGCGCCAGCAGTGAGTCGGGAGCTGCCTACAATGAGCAGTTCTTC
CDR3aa: CASSESGAAYNEQFF

d_gene: TRBD1
j_gene: TRBJ2-5
v_gene: TRBV7-9
CDR3nt: TGTGCCAGCAGCTTAGGAAGGGGACAGGGGAGCTCTCGGGGAGAGACCCAGTACTTC
CDR3aa: CASSLGRGQGSSRGETQYF

d_gene: TRBD2
j_gene: TRBJ2-7
v_gene: TRBV5-1
CDR3nt: TGCGCCAGCACCCTGGGCGCACTAGCGCCCTCCTACGAGCAGTACTTC
CDR3aa: CASTLGALAPSYEQYF

d_gene: .
j_gene: TRBJ2-1
v_gene: TRBV27
CDR3nt: TGTGCCAGCAGTTCACCTAGACAGATTGGGTACAATGAGCAGTTCTTC
CDR3aa: CASSSPRQIGYNEQFF

d_gene: .
j_gene: TRBJ2-6
v_gene: TRBV2
CDR3nt: TGTGCCAGCAGTGTGGGCGGGTTTAGCTCTGGGGCCAACGTCCTGACTTTC
CDR3aa: CASSVGGFSSGANVLTF

d_gene: TRBD2
j_gene: TRBJ2-5
v_gene: TRBV4-1
CDR3nt: TGCGCCAGCAGCCAAGATGAGCGGGAGAAAGAGACCCAGTACTTC
CDR3aa: CASSQDEREKETQYF

d_gene: .
j_gene: TRBJ1-6
v_gene: TRBV28
CDR3nt: TGTGCCAGCAGAGACAGAAATTCACCCCTCCACTTT
CDR3aa: CASRDRNSPLHF

d_gene: .
j_gene: TRBJ2-2
v_gene: TRBV28
CDR3nt: TGTGCCAGCAGTTTATTGGGGCAGAACACCGGGGAGCTGTTTTTT
CDR3aa: CASSLLGQNTGELFF

d_gene: .
j_gene: TRBJ2-7
v_gene: TRBV7-2
CDR3nt: TGTGCCAGCAGCTTAGGGAGGGCCACCTACGAGCAGTACTTC
CDR3aa: CASSLGRATYEQYF

d_gene: TRBD2
j_gene: TRBJ2-7
v_gene: TRBV2
CDR3nt: TGTGCCAGCAGTGAAACCAGCGGGACCATCTACGAGCAGTACTTC
CDR3aa: CASSETSGTIYEQYF

d_gene: TRBD2
j_gene: TRBJ2-4
v_gene: TRBV19
CDR3nt: TGTGCCAGTAGTCTCCGGACTAGCGAGAGGGGAGCCAAAAACATTCAGTACTTC
CDR3aa: CASSLRTSERGAKNIQYF